This TCR beta chain appears in the sequencing data of a study of memory B cells and T cells in multiple sclerosis (dated 2018 in TCRdb). About the investigation overall: The study compared TCR beta repertoires of autoproliferating peripheral T cells with brain lesion-infiltrating T cells in multiple sclerosis patients. Two multiple sclerosis patients, for whom either brain lesions at autopsy or brain-infiltrating cells from biopsy were available, were included in TCR sequencing. Paper-wide results and their limitations: Because clone-set sizes varied across compartments, the counts of shared clonotypes were affected, making normalization necessary.

Using the immunoSEQ Platform, TCRbeta CDR3 regions were amplified from extracted genomic DNA. Multiplex PCR, high-throughput sequencing and a vendor bioinformatics pipeline were brought together in the immunoSEQ assay. The original pipeline was this. After discarding non-productive sequences and any CDR3s under 4 amino acids in length, clonotype frequencies were recalculated for each sample. In immunoSEQ Analyzer 2.0, shared clonotypes were identified as those with identical CDR3 amino acid, V gene and J gene sequences. Repertoire overlap was normalized by dividing shared clonotype counts by the product of both clone-set sizes, with the result scaled by 1000 into arbitrary units. TCRdb provides this immuneACCESS table in a form limited to in-frame rearrangements. Some clones are lacking; in checked studies, under half of them reflect an unresolved V gene, and why the rest are absent is not known. The V and J calls and clone size come from that table; D and trimming were worked out from the DNA. The sample data list roughly 540 clones, and roughly 80% of these were observed just once. The ten largest clones represent approximately 9% of the sample.

CDR1 and CDR2 are drawn from the germline V gene: SNHLY, FYNNEI. Counted from cysteine to phenylalanine, this CDR3 has 11 amino acids. Of the read, only the CDR3 DNA is kept; its 33 bases are in frame from base 1. V lost 5 bases and J lost 3 bases; the stretch between them is 4 bases long. With respect to this clone: Its binding antigen is unknown. No much larger clone is present one base from it, and per-base qualities are unavailable.

The rearranged segments are TRBV2 and TRBJ2-5; no confident D gene assignment can be made. The material sequenced was brain tissue. This clonotype originated in a human donor with multiple sclerosis. The nucleotide sequence reads as follows: TGTGCCAGCAGTCGGGAAGAGACCCAGTACTTC. Its amino acids are CASSREETQYF.